These 15 T cell receptor beta chains came from one sample sequenced in a study of T cell responses to AZD1222 COVID-19 vaccine. The table came from immunoSEQ multiplex PCR; TCRdb's copy has only in-frame clones and leaves some out. The data hold about 89,000 clones, with over 80% observed a single time. Sequences were derived from peripheral blood, sampled 28 days after the second AZD1222 dose. The receptor set was obtained from an adult who received the AZD1222 COVID-19 vaccine.

The chain is built from TRBV5-1 and TRBJ2-5; D possibly corresponds to TRBD1 (5 bases). Trimming shortened V by 1 base and J by 2 bases, and 15 bases separated the two germline ends. The CDR3 contains 16 residues. Looked up from germline, CDR1 is SGHRS and CDR2 is YFSETQ. The chain's CDR3 is CASSLTAGSLQETQYF. In nucleotides, the CDR3 is TGCGCCAGCAGCTTGACCGCAGGGTCACTACAAGAGACCCAGTACTTC.

The J gene is TRBJ1-5, the V gene TRBV7-6, with D tentatively TRBD1 (5 bases). Trimming left V 2 bases short and J 2 bases short, with 10 bases between. CDR1 and CDR2 from the germline V gene are SGHVS and FNYEAQ. CDR3 length equals 15 residues. The CDR3 here is CASSLMLGGNQPQHF. CDR3 nucleotide sequence: TGTGCCAGCAGCTTAATGCTGGGGGGCAATCAGCCCCAGCATTTT. The full variable domain, in which reference TRBV7-6 and TRBJ1-5 provide the parts outside the CDR3, is GAGVSQSPRYKVTKRGQDVALRCDPISGHVSLYWYRQALGQGPEFLTYFNYEAQQDKSGLPNDRFSAERPEGSISTLTIQRTEQRDSAMYRCASSLMLGGNQPQHFGDGTRLSIL.

This rearrangement joins TRBV5-1 to TRBJ2-2; D is unresolved. The V gene lost 5 bases and the J gene lost 3 bases, with 11 bases spanning the gap. The CDR3 runs 14 residues. Germline CDR1 is SGHRS and CDR2 is YFSETQ. CDR3 protein: CASSRSAYTGELFF. CDR3 nucleotide sequence: TGCGCCAGCAGTAGGTCAGCTTACACCGGGGAGCTGTTTTTT.

This chain connects TRBV3-1 (or the pseudogene TRBV3-2) to TRBJ1-1, with D possibly matching TRBD1 (6 bases). Germline CDR1 and CDR2: LGHDT and YNNKEL (reference sequence). The V end was cut by 7 bases, the J end by 2 bases, with 14 bases between. CDR3 size: 14 residues. As DNA, the CDR3 is TGTGCCAGCACCCACAGGGAACCCAACACTGAAGCTTTCTTT. Translating gives CASTHREPNTEAFF.

The rearrangement links TRBV9 to TRBJ1-6, with 7 bases fitting TRBD1. J lost 9 bases, V lost 3 bases, and 9 bases had no gene match. This CDR3 is 15 amino acids long. Germline V lookup: CDR1 SGDLS, CDR2 YYNGEE. Here the CDR3 reads CASSAGEGAGSPLHF. DNA of the CDR3: TGTGCCAGCAGCGCCGGGGAGGGGGCTGGTTCACCCCTCCACTTT. The whole variable domain, remainder taken from reference TRBV9 and TRBJ1-6, is DSGVTQTPKHLITATGQRVTLRCSPRSGDLSVYWYQQSLDQGLQFLIQYYNGEERAKGNILERFSAQQFPDLHSELNLSSLELGDSALYFCASSAGEGAGSPLHFGNGTRLTVT.

This chain joins TRBV28 and TRBJ2-7; possible D gene TRBD1, 5 bases. Germline assignment: CDR1 MDHEN and CDR2 SYDVKM. V shed 1 base and J shed 6 bases, with 10 bases lying between them. The CDR3 length is 13 residues. CDR3 coding DNA: TGTGCCAGCAGTTTATCCCAGGGCTTCGAGCAGTACTTC. Amino acids: CASSLSQGFEQYF.

The rearrangement joins TRBV5-1 to TRBJ1-1; D is unclear. V was clipped by 4 bases and J by 0 bases, with 13 bases between them. Looked up from germline, CDR1 is SGHRS and CDR2 is YFSETQ. There are 15 residues in the CDR3. Written as DNA, the CDR3 is TGCGCCAGCAGCCCTCGGAGCTTCATGAACACTGAAGCTTTCTTT. Translated, it gives CASSPRSFMNTEAFF.

J is TRBJ2-5 and V is TRBV18; D is possibly TRBD1 (6 bases). This CDR3 has 15 amino acids. V lost 6 bases and J 8 bases, leaving 22 bases between the germline ends. The V gene's germline CDR1 is KGHSH and CDR2 LQKENI. CDR3 protein: CASSPPGTTDQTQYF. The DNA for the CDR3 is TGTGCCAGCTCGCCCCCCGGGACAACCGACCAAACCCAGTACTTC.

V is TRBV2 and J is TRBJ2-2, with D perhaps TRBD1 or TRBD2 (6 bases each). CDR1 SNHLY and CDR2 FYNNEI come from the germline V gene. This CDR3 has 15 residues. Trimming took 6 bases from V and 0 from J, leaving 11 bases between them. Here the CDR3 reads CASRGAGTNTGELFF. The DNA for the CDR3 is TGTGCCAGCAGGGGGGCGGGGACGAACACCGGGGAGCTGTTTTTT.

The rearrangement joins TRBV12-5 to TRBJ2-5, with D possibly matching TRBD1 (5 bases). V was trimmed by 7 bases and J by 2 bases, leaving 14 bases between them. Germline V gene sequence: CDR1 LGHNT, CDR2 FRNRAP. This CDR3 region has 14 residues. This CDR3 reads CASAPTAQQETQYF. The DNA for the CDR3 is TGTGCTAGTGCGCCGACAGCCCAACAAGAGACCCAGTACTTC.

This clone was observed once. The rearrangement links TRBV11-3 to TRBJ2-7; the match to TRBD2 covers 13 bases. V gave up 5 bases and J gave up 5 bases; unmatched junction bases: 6. Germline assignment: CDR1 SGHNT and CDR2 YENEEA. This CDR3 is 15 amino acids long. CDR3 amino acids: CASSGGTSGINEQYF. The CDR3 DNA reads as TGTGCCAGCAGCGGTGGGACTAGCGGGATAAACGAGCAGTACTTC.

This chain links TRBV19 with TRBJ1-5; no reliable D call. CDR3 length: 15 residues. V was pared by 3 bases and J by 0 bases, with 9 bases between. CDR1 is LNHDA and CDR2 is SQIVND in the germline V gene (reference sequence). The CDR3 protein is CASSIPPSSNQPQHF. DNA of the CDR3: TGTGCCAGTAGTATCCCGCCATCTAGCAATCAGCCCCAGCATTTT.

The chain couples TRBV1 to TRBJ1-1. TRBV1 is labeled a pseudogene. The CDR3 is 14 amino acids. The CDR3 is CTSSPREVNTEAFF. The CDR3 DNA is TGCACCAGCAGCCCCAGGGAGGTGAACACTGAAGCTTTCTTT.

The V call is TRBV6-5, the J call TRBJ2-1; D gene ambiguous. V was shortened by 4 bases and J by 6 bases, with 10 bases between the two germline ends. Germline assignment: CDR1 MNHEY and CDR2 SVGAGI. The CDR3 runs to 13 residues. The CDR3 DNA reads TGTGCCAGCAGTTGGCCTCCCCCCAATGAGCAGTTCTTC. Its protein product is CASSWPPPNEQFF.

This chain joins TRBV6-5 and TRBJ1-4; a possible D gene is TRBD1 (6 bases). Germline CDR1 and CDR2: MNHEY and SVGAGI. The CDR3 totals 15 residues. Trimming stripped 6 bases from V and 1 base from J, with 12 bases between. CDR3 coding DNA: TGTGCCAGCAGGGACAGACTAGTAACTAATGAAAAACTGTTTTTT. Its protein product is CASRDRLVTNEKLFF.